The next 6 T cell receptor beta chains were all read from a single sample in a study of OX40 agonist ivuxolimab in advanced cancers. Sequencing was performed with immunoSEQ multiplex PCR; in TCRdb, only in-frame clones are kept and a portion is missing. The top ten hold approximately 5% of the sample, which has 71,000 or so clones, around 80% seen once. The source was CD4+ or CD8+ T cells sorted from blood, collected in a trial of the OX40 agonist ivuxolimab. The receptors shown here come from an adult with an advanced solid tumor such as melanoma, head and neck, liver or kidney cancer.

This clone was counted a few times. The rearrangement joins TRBV4-1 to TRBJ1-2; TRBD1 matches at 9 bases. With 4 bases clipped from V and 4 bases from J, the junction kept 10 bases outside the gene matches. This CDR3 contains 16 residues. From germline, CDR1 is MGHRA and CDR2 YSYEKL. The CDR3 DNA follows: TGCGCCAGCAGCCTAGTAGGGACAGGGAAGATCTATGGCTACACCTTC. Residues: CASSLVGTGKIYGYTF.

This clone was picked up a small number of times. The chain couples TRBV30 to TRBJ2-3; possible D gene TRBD2, 6 bases. Germline loops: CDR1 GTSNPN, CDR2 SVGIG (reference sequence). Trimming took 3 bases from V and 6 from J, leaving 16 bases between them. The CDR3 contains 14 residues. CDR3 sequence: CAWRPPGAGDTQYF. The CDR3 DNA reads TGTGCCTGGAGGCCACCGGGTGCGGGGGATACGCAGTATTTT.

This clone turned up a few times. This chain uses TRBV19 with TRBJ1-3; no reliable D call. Germline CDR1 reads LNHDA; CDR2 reads SQIVND (reference sequence). Trimming stripped 1 base from V and 1 base from J, with 8 bases between. The CDR3 runs to 15 residues. CDR3 coding DNA: TGTGCCAGTAGTATAGGAGCAGGATCTGGAAACACCATATATTTT. Residues: CASSIGAGSGNTIYF.

This chain uses TRBV18 with TRBJ2-7; maybe TRBD1 (6 bases). V was pared by 5 bases and J by 3 bases, with 17 bases between. Looked up from germline, CDR1 is KGHSH and CDR2 is LQKENI. The CDR3 extends over 15 amino acids. The CDR3 loop reads CASSNGQMSGYEQYF. Here the CDR3 DNA reads TGTGCCAGCTCAAACGGACAGATGTCGGGCTACGAGCAGTACTTC. The whole variable domain, filled in from reference TRBV18 and TRBJ2-7, reads NAGVMQNPRHLVRRRGQEARLRCSPMKGHSHVYWYRQLPEEGLKFMVYLQKENIIDESGMPKERFSAEFPKEGPSILRIQQVVRGDSAAYFCASSNGQMSGYEQYFGPGTRLTVT.

This chain uses TRBV18 with TRBJ2-1; 14 bases align to TRBD2. This CDR3 has 17 residues. Trimming removed 3 bases from V and 8 bases from J; junction bases left unmatched: 9. Germline CDR1 KGHSH, CDR2 LQKENI. In DNA, the CDR3 is TGTGCCAGCTCACCGCGACTAGCGGGAGGGGGACGGGATGAGCAGTTCTTC. Its translation: CASSPRLAGGGRDEQFF. The variable domain in full, completed from reference TRBV18 and TRBJ2-1, reads NAGVMQNPRHLVRRRGQEARLRCSPMKGHSHVYWYRQLPEEGLKFMVYLQKENIIDESGMPKERFSAEFPKEGPSILRIQQVVRGDSAAYFCASSPRLAGGGRDEQFFGPGTRLTVL.

The chain uses TRBV9 and TRBJ1-2; 8 bases match TRBD1. The CDR3 is made up of 15 amino acids. V lost 0 bases to trimming and J lost 2 bases; unmatched junction nucleotides: 3. Germline CDR1 reads SGDLS; CDR2 reads YYNGEE. CDR3 DNA sequence: TGTGCCAGCAGCGTAGCGACAGGGGAAAACTATGGCTACACCTTC. It codes for CASSVATGENYGYTF.